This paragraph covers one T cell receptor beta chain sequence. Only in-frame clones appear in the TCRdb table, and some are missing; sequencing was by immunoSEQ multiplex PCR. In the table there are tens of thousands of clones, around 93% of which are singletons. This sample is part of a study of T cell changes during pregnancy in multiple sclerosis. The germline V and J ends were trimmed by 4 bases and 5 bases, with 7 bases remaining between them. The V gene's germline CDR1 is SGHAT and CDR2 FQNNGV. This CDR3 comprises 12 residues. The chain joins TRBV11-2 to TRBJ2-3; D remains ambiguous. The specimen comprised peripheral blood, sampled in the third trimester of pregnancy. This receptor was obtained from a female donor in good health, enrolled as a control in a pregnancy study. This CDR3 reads CASSSSIDTQYF. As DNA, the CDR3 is TGTGCCAGCAGCTCGTCTATAGATACGCAGTATTTT.